The 20 T cell receptor beta chains reported below all come from one sample, sequenced in a study of T cell responses to AZD1222 COVID-19 vaccine. Clones were read by immunoSEQ multiplex PCR, and TCRdb kept only the in-frame ones, dropping some. The sample records more than 85,000 clones, more than 75% being singletons. The sample in question was peripheral blood, obtained on day 0 of AZD1222 vaccination. The receptors originated from an adult in good health.

This clone was recorded a few times. The V gene is TRBV6-5, the J gene TRBJ1-1; a possible D gene is TRBD1 (5 bases). This CDR3 is 13 amino acids long. V was shortened by 6 bases and J by 3 bases, with 11 bases between the two germline ends. CDR1 is MNHEY, CDR2 SVGAGI, per germline. CDR3 sequence: CASRHEGYTEAFF. CDR3 DNA: TGTGCCAGCAGGCACGAGGGGTACACTGAAGCTTTCTTT.

The chain carries TRBV29-1 and TRBJ2-5; perhaps TRBD1 as D (5 bases). V was cut by 7 bases and J by 3 bases, with 9 bases left in between. Germline loops: CDR1 SQVTM, CDR2 ANQGSEA. The CDR3 has 11 residues. The CDR3 DNA follows: TGCAGCGCCGACAGCGAAGAGACCCAGTACTTC. It yields the protein CSADSEETQYF.

J is TRBJ2-1 and V is TRBV1; the table's TRBD2 call for D was not verified on the DNA. TRBV1 represents a pseudogene. This CDR3 has 14 residues. The CDR3 DNA sequence: TGCACCAGCAGTCAAAAGGGAGATGACAATGAGCAGTTCTTC. Translated: CTSSQKGDDNEQFF.

The chain recombines TRBV11-2 with TRBJ1-6; D uncertain. V shed 5 bases and J shed 10 bases, with 15 bases lying between them. CDR1 and CDR2 from the germline V gene are SGHAT and FQNNGV. The CDR3 runs to 14 residues. The CDR3: CASSPGRVGSPLHF. The CDR3, as DNA: TGTGCCAGCAGCCCCGGGAGGGTAGGGTCACCCCTCCACTTT.

This chain connects TRBV7-2 to TRBJ1-5, with a tentative D call TRBD1 (5 bases). Trimming stripped 5 bases from V and 4 bases from J, with 9 bases between. The CDR3 length is 13 residues. Germline V gene data show CDR1 as SGHTA and CDR2 as FQGNSA. The CDR3 nucleotides read TGTGCCAGCAGCAGGGGCCCAAATCAGCCCCAGCATTTT. It specifies CASSRGPNQPQHF.

This clone was counted a few times. The J gene is TRBJ1-2, the V gene TRBV6-5, with a possible D match to TRBD1 (5 bases). The CDR3 contains 13 residues. Trimming removed 9 bases at V and 7 bases at J, with 18 bases between. From germline, CDR1 is MNHEY and CDR2 SVGAGI. In nucleotides, the CDR3 is TGTGCCAGTGGGGACGGGCAGGTGCGTGGCTACACCTTC. Its protein is CASGDGQVRGYTF.

The rearrangement joins TRBV27 to TRBJ1-6; 7 positions agree with TRBD1. Germline V CDR1 and CDR2: MNHEY, SMNVEV (reference sequence). The CDR3 runs to 15 residues. Trimming at V came to 6 bases and at J to 7 bases, leaving 9 bases not matched to a gene. CDR3 in amino acids: CASRFGTAINSPLHF. The DNA of the CDR3 is TGTGCCAGCAGGTTCGGGACAGCGATAAATTCACCCCTCCACTTT.

The chain employs TRBV11-2 and TRBJ2-7; 9 positions agree with TRBD1. The CDR3 has 17 residues. CDR1 SGHAT and CDR2 FQNNGV come from the germline V gene. Trimming took 1 base from V and 2 from J; bases not matched to a gene: 9. Here the CDR3 DNA reads TGTGCCAGCAGCTTAGTTAGGGGACAGGGAAGGGCCTACGAGCAGTACTTC. As protein: CASSLVRGQGRAYEQYF.

This rearrangement joins TRBV2 to TRBJ1-6; 9 positions agree with TRBD1. The CDR3 consists of 12 residues. Germline V gene lookup returns CDR1 SNHLY and CDR2 FYNNEI. The V segment lost 8 bases and the J segment 10 bases; nucleotides outside the gene matches: 3. The CDR3 region has the DNA TGTGCCAGCGGACAGGGGAGATCACCCCTCCACTTT. It codes for CASGQGRSPLHF.

The V gene is TRBV27, the J gene TRBJ1-5; 7 positions match TRBD1. The germline V gene has CDR1 MNHEY and CDR2 SMNVEV (reference sequence). There are 14 residues in the CDR3. The V segment lost 3 bases and the J segment 5 bases; nucleotides outside the gene matches: 4. The CDR3, as DNA: TGTGCCAGCAGTTTTGTAGGACAGGATCAGCCCCAGCATTTT. Encoded protein: CASSFVGQDQPQHF.

This chain joins TRBV7-9 and TRBJ2-1; D is unresolved. From germline, CDR1 is SEHNR and CDR2 FQNEAQ (reference sequence). This CDR3 has 10 amino acids. The germline V and J ends were trimmed by 2 bases and 10 bases, with 3 bases remaining between them. CDR3 sequence reads: CASSLTEQFF. The CDR3 DNA is TGTGCCAGCAGCTTAACCGAGCAGTTCTTC.

The chain has TRBV3-1 (or the pseudogene TRBV3-2) and TRBJ2-3, with D uncertain. The germline V gene has CDR1 LGHDT and CDR2 YNNKEL (reference sequence). V dropped 2 bases and J dropped 2 bases, with 14 bases sitting between them. The CDR3 consists of 16 residues. The CDR3 nucleotides read TGTGCCAGCAGCCAAAGGGCAGTAGGCCTCACAGATACGCAGTATTTT. Translation gives CASSQRAVGLTDTQYF.

The count of this clone is one. The chain is built from TRBV3-1 (or the pseudogene TRBV3-2) and TRBJ2-2; D may be TRBD2 (6 bases). Deletions cut 7 bases from V and 4 bases from J, with 16 bases between. CDR1 and CDR2 (germline): LGHDT, YNNKEL (reference sequence). The CDR3 is made up of 15 amino acids. The CDR3 loop reads CASMLGGSFTGELFF. In DNA, the CDR3 is TGTGCCAGCATGCTCGGGGGTAGTTTCACCGGGGAGCTGTTTTTT.

This chain uses TRBV2 with TRBJ1-2; possible D gene TRBD1, 5 bases. Germline V gene sequence: CDR1 SNHLY, CDR2 FYNNEI. Trimming took 1 base from V and 4 from J, leaving 7 bases between them. The CDR3 is 13 amino acids. DNA for the CDR3: TGTGCCAGCAGTGAAGGGGGGAGCTATGGCTACACCTTC. Translation gives CASSEGGSYGYTF.

This chain links TRBV3-1 (or the pseudogene TRBV3-2) with TRBJ1-3, with unresolved D. The germline V gene encodes CDR1 LGHDT and CDR2 YNNKEL (reference sequence). Trimming left V 0 bases short and J 4 bases short, with 4 bases between. The CDR3 is 13 residues long. CDR3 in DNA: TGTGCCAGCAGCCAAGAAGGCGGAAACACCATATATTTT. Translating it yields CASSQEGGNTIYF.

This sequence joins TRBV18 and TRBJ2-7; D gene uncertain. The CDR3 runs 12 residues. Germline V CDR1 and CDR2: KGHSH, LQKENI. Trimming took off 0 bases at V and 4 bases at J, with 4 bases between the two ends. The CDR3 is CASSPPGYEQYF. In DNA form, the CDR3 reads TGTGCCAGCTCACCACCGGGGTACGAGCAGTACTTC.

The gene calls are TRBV24-1 and TRBJ1-5; D might be TRBD1 (5 bases). CDR1 is KGHDR and CDR2 is SFDVKD in the germline V gene. The ends were cut back, 9 bases at V and 3 bases at J, with 14 bases in the middle. The CDR3 contains 14 residues. The CDR3: CATSSRANNQPQHF. In DNA, the CDR3 is TGTGCCACCTCCAGCAGGGCCAACAATCAGCCCCAGCATTTT.

The chain employs TRBV15 and TRBJ2-2; D may be TRBD1 (6 bases). The CDR3 runs 15 residues. CDR1 LNHNV and CDR2 YYDKDF come from the germline V gene (reference sequence). V gave up 3 bases and J gave up 6 bases, with 14 bases separating them. The CDR3 region is CATSRGAPGAGELFF. In nucleotides, the CDR3 is TGTGCCACCAGCAGGGGGGCTCCCGGGGCCGGGGAGCTGTTTTTT.

The chain uses TRBV28 and TRBJ1-4, with 7 bases aligning to TRBD1. The CDR3 runs to 16 residues. J gave up 5 bases and V 4 bases, and 10 bases lay outside the gene matches. The germline CDR1 and CDR2 sequences are MDHEN and SYDVKM. As DNA, the CDR3 is TGTGCCAGCAGTTCCCCGGCACAGGGGACAAATGAAAAACTGTTTTTT. It encodes CASSSPAQGTNEKLFF.

The chain has TRBV11-3 and TRBJ2-3, with 9 bases aligning to TRBD2. Germline lookup yields CDR1 SGHNT and CDR2 YENEEA. The junction had 5 bases not matched to a gene; V was cut back by 3 bases and J by 4 bases. The CDR3 is 15 amino acids. The CDR3 nucleotides read TGTGCCAGCAGCTTGCTAGCGGGGATCGCAGATACGCAGTATTTT. It is translated as CASSLLAGIADTQYF.